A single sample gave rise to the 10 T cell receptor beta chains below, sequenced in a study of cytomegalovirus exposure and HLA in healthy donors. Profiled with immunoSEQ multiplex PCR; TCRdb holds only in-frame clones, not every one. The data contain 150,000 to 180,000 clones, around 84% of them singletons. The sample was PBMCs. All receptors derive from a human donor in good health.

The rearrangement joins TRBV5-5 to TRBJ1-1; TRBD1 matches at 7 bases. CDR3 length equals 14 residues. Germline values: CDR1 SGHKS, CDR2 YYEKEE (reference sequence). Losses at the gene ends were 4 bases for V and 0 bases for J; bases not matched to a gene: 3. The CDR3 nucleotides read TGTGCCAGCAGCGCCGGGACAGTGAACACTGAAGCTTTCTTT. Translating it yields CASSAGTVNTEAFF.

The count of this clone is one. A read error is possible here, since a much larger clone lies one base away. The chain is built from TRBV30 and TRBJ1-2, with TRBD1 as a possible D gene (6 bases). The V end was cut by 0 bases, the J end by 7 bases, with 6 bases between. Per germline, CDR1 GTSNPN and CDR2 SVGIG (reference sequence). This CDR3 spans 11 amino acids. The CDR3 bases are TGTGCCTGGAGTGTACAGGGTGGCTACACCTTC. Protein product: CAWSVQGGYTF.

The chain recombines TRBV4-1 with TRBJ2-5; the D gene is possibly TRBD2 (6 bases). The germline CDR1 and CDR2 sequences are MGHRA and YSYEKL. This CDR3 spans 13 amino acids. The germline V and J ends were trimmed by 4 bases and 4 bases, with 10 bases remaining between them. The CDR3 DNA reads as TGCGCCAGCAGCCTCCTGGGGGGAGAGACCCAGTACTTC. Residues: CASSLLGGETQYF.

CDR3 nucleotides: TGTGCCTGGGGAGGGGGGGTGGACGAGCAGTACTTC. Amino acids: CAWGGGVDEQYF. The chain recombines TRBV30 with TRBJ2-7; maybe TRBD2 (7 bases). The CDR3 loop spans 12 amino acids. V shed 5 bases and J shed 5 bases, with 13 bases lying between them. CDR1 GTSNPN and CDR2 SVGIG come from the germline V gene (reference sequence).

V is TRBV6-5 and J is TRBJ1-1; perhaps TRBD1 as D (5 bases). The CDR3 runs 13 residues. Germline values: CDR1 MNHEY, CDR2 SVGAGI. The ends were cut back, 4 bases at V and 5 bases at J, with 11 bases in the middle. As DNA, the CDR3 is TGTGCCAGCAGTTTCTCGGGGGGGACTGAAGCTTTCTTT. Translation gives CASSFSGGTEAFF.

The CDR3 loop is CASSLVSRANTEAFF. In DNA, the CDR3 is TGTGCCAGCAGCTTGGTCTCCAGGGCTAACACTGAAGCTTTCTTT. The genes are TRBV5-4 and TRBJ1-1, with D perhaps TRBD1 (5 bases). This CDR3 region has 15 residues. Looked up from germline, CDR1 is SGHNT and CDR2 is YYREEE (reference sequence). The V gene lost 0 bases and the J gene lost 2 bases, with 11 bases spanning the gap.

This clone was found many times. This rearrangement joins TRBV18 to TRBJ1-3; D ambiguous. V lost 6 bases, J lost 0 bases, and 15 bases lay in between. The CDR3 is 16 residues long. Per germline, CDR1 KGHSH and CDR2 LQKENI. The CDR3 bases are TGTGCCAGCTCGTTACCAACCGGGATCTCTGGAAACACCATATATTTT. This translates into CASSLPTGISGNTIYF. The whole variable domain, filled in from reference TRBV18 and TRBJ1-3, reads NAGVMQNPRHLVRRRGQEARLRCSPMKGHSHVYWYRQLPEEGLKFMVYLQKENIIDESGMPKERFSAEFPKEGPSILRIQQVVRGDSAAYFCASSLPTGISGNTIYFGEGSWLTVV.

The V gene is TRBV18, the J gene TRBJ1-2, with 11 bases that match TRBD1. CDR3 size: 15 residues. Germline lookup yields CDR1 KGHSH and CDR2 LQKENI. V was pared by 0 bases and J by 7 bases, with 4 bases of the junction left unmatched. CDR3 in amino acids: CASSPPGQGEVGYTF. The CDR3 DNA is TGTGCCAGCTCACCACCGGGACAGGGGGAGGTTGGCTACACCTTC.

In nucleotides, the CDR3 is TGTGCCAGTACCGGGGGATTCACAGATACGCAGTATTTT. It yields the protein CASTGGFTDTQYF. The V call is TRBV5-6, the J call TRBJ2-3, with a tentative D call TRBD2 (6 bases). The ends were cut back, 8 bases at V and 2 bases at J, with 12 bases in the middle. Germline CDR1 and CDR2: SGHDT and YYEEEE. The CDR3 contains 13 residues.

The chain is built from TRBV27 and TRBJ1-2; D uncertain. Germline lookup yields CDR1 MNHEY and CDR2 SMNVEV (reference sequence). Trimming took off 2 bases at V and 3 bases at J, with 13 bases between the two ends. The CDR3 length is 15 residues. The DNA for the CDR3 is TGTGCCAGCAGTTTAGCGGGCGGGCAGGACTATGGCTACACCTTC. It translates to CASSLAGGQDYGYTF.